This passage covers 3 T cell receptor beta chains from one sample sequenced in a study of chemoradiotherapy in HPV16-positive cancers. TCRdb's table, derived via immunoSEQ multiplex PCR, lists solely in-frame clones and lacks some. The sample lists 40,000 to 60,000 clones, around 90% occurring once. The sequenced sample was blood, obtained from a patient who underwent chemoradiotherapy. The receptor source for this set is a human donor with HPV-associated anogenital cancer.

V gene TRBV27 combines with J gene TRBJ2-1; 9 positions agree with TRBD1. The V gene end was trimmed by 8 bases and the J gene end by 8 bases; junction bases not matched to a gene: 7. Germline V CDR1 and CDR2: MNHEY, SMNVEV (reference sequence). This CDR3 contains 13 residues. The CDR3 region has the DNA TGTGCCAGCCGCTCGACAGGGGGGCATGAGCAGTTCTTC. It codes for CASRSTGGHEQFF.

Sample share makes this clone medium-sized (0.01 to 0.1%). This sample also contains other DNA sequences that code for the same CDR3. The chain joins TRBV6-1 to TRBJ2-5, with 12 bases aligning to TRBD2. The CDR3 is 15 residues long. V lost 2 bases, J lost 2 bases, and 0 bases stayed unmatched. The germline V gene encodes CDR1 MNHNS and CDR2 SASEGT. CDR3 in DNA: TGTGCCAGCAGTGAACTAGCGGGGGGGCAAGAGACCCAGTACTTC. Translating it yields CASSELAGGQETQYF.

The rearrangement links TRBV5-1 to TRBJ1-2, with TRBD1 identical over 11 bases. Looked up from germline, CDR1 is SGHRS and CDR2 is YFSETQ. This CDR3 is 15 amino acids long. J gave up 3 bases and V 3 bases, and 4 bases lay outside the gene matches. The CDR3 reads CASSSGQGEDYGYTF. In DNA, the CDR3 is TGCGCCAGCAGCTCGGGACAGGGGGAAGACTATGGCTACACCTTC. Full variable domain (outside the CDR3, taken from reference TRBV5-1 and TRBJ1-2): KAGVTQTPRYLIKTRGQQVTLSCSPISGHRSVSWYQQTPGQGLQFLFEYFSETQRNKGNFPGRFSGRQFSNSRSEMNVSTLELGDSALYLCASSSGQGEDYGYTFGSGTRLTVV.